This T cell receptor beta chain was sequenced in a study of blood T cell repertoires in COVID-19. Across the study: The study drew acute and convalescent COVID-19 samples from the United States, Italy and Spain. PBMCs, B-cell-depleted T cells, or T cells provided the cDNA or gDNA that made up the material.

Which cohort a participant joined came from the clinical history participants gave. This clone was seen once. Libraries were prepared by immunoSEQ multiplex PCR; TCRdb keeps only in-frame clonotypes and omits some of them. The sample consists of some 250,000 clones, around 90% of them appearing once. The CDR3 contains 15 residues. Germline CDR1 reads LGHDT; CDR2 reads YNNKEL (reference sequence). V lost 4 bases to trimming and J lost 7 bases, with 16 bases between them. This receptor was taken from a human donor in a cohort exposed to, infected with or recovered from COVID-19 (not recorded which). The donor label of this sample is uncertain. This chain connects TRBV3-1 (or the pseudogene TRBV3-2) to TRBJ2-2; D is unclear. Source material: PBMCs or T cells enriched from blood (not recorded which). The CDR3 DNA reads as TGTGCCAGCAGCCCTCTCGGATTTTCGGGCGGGGAGCTGTTTTTT. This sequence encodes CASSPLGFSGGELFF.